The clone carrying this T cell receptor beta chain came up a few times. Germline lookup yields CDR1 LNHDA and CDR2 SQIVND (reference sequence). The CDR3 has 13 amino acids. Trimming at V came to 7 bases and at J to 5 bases, leaving 5 bases not matched to a gene. Profiled with immunoSEQ multiplex PCR; TCRdb holds only in-frame clones, not every one. This sample carries roughly 52,000 clones, approximately 83% of them seen once, and the ten largest clones take around 10%. The entry originates in a study of glioma-infiltrating T cells after dendritic cell vaccination. The sequenced sample was blood, obtained before dendritic cell vaccination. This clonotype originated in a human donor with glioblastoma. This sequence joins TRBV19 and TRBJ2-1; 7 bases are shared with TRBD1. The CDR3 is CASKGQANNEQFF. CDR3 sequence (DNA): TGTGCCAGTAAAGGACAGGCCAACAATGAGCAGTTCTTC. Filled out from reference TRBV19 and TRBJ2-1, the complete variable domain reads DGGITQSPKYLFRKEGQNVTLSCEQNLNHDAMYWYRQDPGQGLRLIYYSQIVNDFQKGDIAEGYSVSREKKESFPLTVTSAQKNPTAFYLCASKGQANNEQFFGPGTRLTVL.